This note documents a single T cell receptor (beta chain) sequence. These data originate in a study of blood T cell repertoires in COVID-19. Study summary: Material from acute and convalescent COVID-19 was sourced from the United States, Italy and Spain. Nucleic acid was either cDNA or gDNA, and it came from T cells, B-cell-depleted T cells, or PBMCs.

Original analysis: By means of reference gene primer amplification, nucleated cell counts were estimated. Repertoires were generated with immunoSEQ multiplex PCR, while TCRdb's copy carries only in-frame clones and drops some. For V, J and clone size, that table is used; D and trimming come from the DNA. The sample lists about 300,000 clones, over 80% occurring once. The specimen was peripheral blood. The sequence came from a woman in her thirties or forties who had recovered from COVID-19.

CDR3 loop: CATSNGLAGGNTGELFF. CDR3 sequence (DNA): TGTGCCACCAGCAACGGACTAGCGGGGGGGAACACCGGGGAGCTGTTTTTT. The chain employs TRBV15 and TRBJ2-2; 14 bases line up with TRBD2. With 4 bases clipped from V and 1 base from J, the junction kept 2 bases outside the gene matches. The CDR3 is 17 amino acids. Germline CDR1 and CDR2: LNHNV and YYDKDF (reference sequence).